This record covers a single TCR beta chain. Its antigen is unidentified. The data belong to a study of OX40 agonist ivuxolimab in advanced cancers. Findings of the study overall: CD4+ and CD8+ T cells in blood underwent clonal expansion by week 6 at 0.1 to 3.0 mg/kg.

Per the germline V gene, CDR1 is GTSNPN and CDR2 is SVGIG (reference sequence). With 4 bases removed from V and 5 bases from J, the gap between germline ends came to 9 bases. The CDR3 extends over 11 amino acids. Repertoires were generated with immunoSEQ multiplex PCR, while TCRdb's copy carries only in-frame clones and drops some. The sample has roughly 24,000 clones, 65% to 85% seen once. The sample here was CD4+ or CD8+ T cells sorted from blood, taken in a trial of the OX40 agonist ivuxolimab. The rearrangement joins TRBV30 to TRBJ2-7; D possibly uses TRBD1 or TRBD2 (6 bases each). The receptor was derived from an adult with an advanced solid tumor such as melanoma, head and neck, liver or kidney cancer. The DNA for the CDR3 is TGTGCCTGGACCGGGGGCGACGAGCAGTACTTC. Encoded protein: CAWTGGDEQYF. Complete variable domain (other parts from reference TRBV30 and TRBJ2-7): SQTIHQWPATLVQPVGSPLSLECTVEGTSNPNLYWYRQAAGRGLQLLFYSVGIGQISSEVPQNLSASRPQDRQFILSSKKLLLSDSGFYLCAWTGGDEQYFGPGTRLTVT.